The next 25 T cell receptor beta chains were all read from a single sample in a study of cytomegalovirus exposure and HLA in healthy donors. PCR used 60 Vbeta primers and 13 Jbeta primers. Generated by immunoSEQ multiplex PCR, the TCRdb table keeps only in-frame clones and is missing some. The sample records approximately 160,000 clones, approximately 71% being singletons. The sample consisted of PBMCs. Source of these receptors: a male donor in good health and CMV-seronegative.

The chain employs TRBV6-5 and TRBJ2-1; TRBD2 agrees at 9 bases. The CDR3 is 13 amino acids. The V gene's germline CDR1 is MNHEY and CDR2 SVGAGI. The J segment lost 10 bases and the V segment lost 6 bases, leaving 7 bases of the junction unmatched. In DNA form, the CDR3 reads TGTGCCAGCAGGGAGACTAGCGGCTCCGAGCAGTTCTTC. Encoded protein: CASRETSGSEQFF.

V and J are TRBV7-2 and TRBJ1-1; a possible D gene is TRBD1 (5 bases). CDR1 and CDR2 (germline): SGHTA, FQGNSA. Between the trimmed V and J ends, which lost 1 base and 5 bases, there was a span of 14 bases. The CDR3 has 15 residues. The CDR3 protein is CASSLGGRGGTEAFF. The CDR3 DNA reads TGTGCCAGCAGCTTAGGCGGTCGGGGGGGGACTGAAGCTTTCTTT.

The CDR3: CASSVERGEQFF. The CDR3 DNA is TGTGCCAGCAGCGTAGAACGAGGAGAGCAGTTCTTC. V usage is TRBV9 and J usage is TRBJ2-1; D remains unclear. CDR1 is SGDLS and CDR2 is YYNGEE in the germline V gene. This CDR3 is 12 amino acids long. Trimming removed 0 bases at V and 10 bases at J, with 8 bases between.

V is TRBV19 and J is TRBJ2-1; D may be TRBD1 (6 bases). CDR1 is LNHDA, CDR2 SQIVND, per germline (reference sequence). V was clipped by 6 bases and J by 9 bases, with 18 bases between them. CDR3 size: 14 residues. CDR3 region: CASRTLQGLGEQFF. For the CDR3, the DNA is TGTGCCAGTAGGACGCTACAGGGATTAGGTGAGCAGTTCTTC.

CDR3 protein: CASSRPSGGTDTQYF. The DNA for the CDR3 is TGTGCCAGCAGTCGCCCTAGCGGGGGCACAGATACGCAGTATTTT. This sequence joins TRBV2 and TRBJ2-3, with TRBD2 matching over 9 bases. The V gene's germline CDR1 is SNHLY and CDR2 FYNNEI. The CDR3 is made up of 15 amino acids. V was clipped by 5 bases and J by 1 base; unmatched bases: 4.

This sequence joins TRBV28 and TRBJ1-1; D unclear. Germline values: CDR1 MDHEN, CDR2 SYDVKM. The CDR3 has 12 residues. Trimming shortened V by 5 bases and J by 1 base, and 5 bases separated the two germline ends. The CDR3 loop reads CASSQWNTEAFF. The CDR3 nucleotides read TGTGCCAGCAGTCAGTGGAACACTGAAGCTTTCTTT.

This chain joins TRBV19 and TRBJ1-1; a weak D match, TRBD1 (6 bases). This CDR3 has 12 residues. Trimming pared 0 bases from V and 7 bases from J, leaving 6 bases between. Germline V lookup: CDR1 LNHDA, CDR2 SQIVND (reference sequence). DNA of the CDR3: TGTGCCAGTAGTATAGAGGACAGTGAAGCTTTCTTT. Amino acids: CASSIEDSEAFF.

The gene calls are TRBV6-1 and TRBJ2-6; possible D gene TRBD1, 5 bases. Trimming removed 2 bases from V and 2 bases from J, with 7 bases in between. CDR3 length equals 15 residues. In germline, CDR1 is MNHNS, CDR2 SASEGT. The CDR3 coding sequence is TGTGCCAGCAGTGAAACGACAGCTGGGGCCAACGTCCTGACTTTC. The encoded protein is CASSETTAGANVLTF.

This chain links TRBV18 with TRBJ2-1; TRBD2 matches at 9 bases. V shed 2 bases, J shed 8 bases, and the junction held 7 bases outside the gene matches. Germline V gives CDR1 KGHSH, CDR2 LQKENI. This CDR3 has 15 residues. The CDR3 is CASSPGLAGNHEQFF. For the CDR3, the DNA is TGTGCCAGCTCACCAGGGCTAGCGGGGAACCATGAGCAGTTCTTC.

As DNA, the CDR3 is TGTGCCAGCAGCGTATTTTCCCAGGGGGGCACTGAAGCTTTCTTT. It codes for CASSVFSQGGTEAFF. The J gene is TRBJ1-1, the V gene TRBV9, with 7 bases identical to TRBD1. J lost 4 bases, V lost 1 base, and 7 bases had no gene match. Germline CDR1 SGDLS, CDR2 YYNGEE. There are 15 residues in the CDR3.

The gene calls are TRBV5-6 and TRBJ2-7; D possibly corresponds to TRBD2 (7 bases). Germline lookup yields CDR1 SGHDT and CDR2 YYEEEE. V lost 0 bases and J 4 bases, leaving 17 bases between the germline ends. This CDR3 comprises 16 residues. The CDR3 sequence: CASSLELLGGPYEQYF. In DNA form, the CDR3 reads TGTGCCAGCAGCTTGGAATTGCTCGGGGGGCCTTACGAGCAGTACTTC. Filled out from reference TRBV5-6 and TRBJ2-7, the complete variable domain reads DAGVTQSPTHLIKTRGQQVTLRCSPKSGHDTVSWYQQALGQGPQFIFQYYEEEERQRGNFPDRFSGHQFPNYSSELNVNALLLGDSALYLCASSLELLGGPYEQYFGPGTRLTVT.

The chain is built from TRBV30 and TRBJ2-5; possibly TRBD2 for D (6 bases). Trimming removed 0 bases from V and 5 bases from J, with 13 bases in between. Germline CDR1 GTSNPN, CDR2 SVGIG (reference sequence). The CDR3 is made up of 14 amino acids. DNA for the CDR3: TGTGCCTGGAGTGTGGCCGGGAGCTGGGAGACCCAGTACTTC. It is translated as CAWSVAGSWETQYF.

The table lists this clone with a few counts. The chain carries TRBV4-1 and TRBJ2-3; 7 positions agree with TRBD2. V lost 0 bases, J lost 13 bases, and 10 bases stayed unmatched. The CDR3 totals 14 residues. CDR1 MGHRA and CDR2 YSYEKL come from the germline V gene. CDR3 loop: CASSQDRTSGLEYF. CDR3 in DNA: TGCGCCAGCAGCCAAGATCGAACGAGTGGACTAGAGTATTTT.

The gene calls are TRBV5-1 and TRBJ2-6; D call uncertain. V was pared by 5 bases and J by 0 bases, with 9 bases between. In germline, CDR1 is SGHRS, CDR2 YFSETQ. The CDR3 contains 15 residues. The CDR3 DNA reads TGCGCCAGCAGTCCCTACAGCTCTGGGGCCAACGTCCTGACTTTC. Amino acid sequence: CASSPYSSGANVLTF.

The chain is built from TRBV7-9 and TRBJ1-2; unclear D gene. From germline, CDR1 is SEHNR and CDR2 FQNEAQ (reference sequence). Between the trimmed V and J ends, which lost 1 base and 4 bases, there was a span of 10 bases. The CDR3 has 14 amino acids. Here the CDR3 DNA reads TGTGCCAGCAGCTTAGGGGAGGGAGCCTATGGCTACACCTTC. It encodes CASSLGEGAYGYTF.

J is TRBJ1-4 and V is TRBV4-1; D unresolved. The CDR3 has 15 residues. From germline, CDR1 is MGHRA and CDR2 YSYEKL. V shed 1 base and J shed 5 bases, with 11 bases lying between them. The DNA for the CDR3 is TGCGCCAGCAGCCAAGGAGGAGGCGTAAATGAAAAACTGTTTTTT. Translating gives CASSQGGGVNEKLFF.

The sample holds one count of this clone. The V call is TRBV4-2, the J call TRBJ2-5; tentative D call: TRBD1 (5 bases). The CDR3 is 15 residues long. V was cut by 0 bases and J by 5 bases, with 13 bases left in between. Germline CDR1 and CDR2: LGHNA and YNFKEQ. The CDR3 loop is CASSQDGQGSETQYF. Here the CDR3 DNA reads TGTGCCAGCAGCCAAGACGGGCAGGGCTCGGAGACCCAGTACTTC.

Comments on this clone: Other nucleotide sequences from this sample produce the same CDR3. In nucleotides, the CDR3 is TGTGCCAGCAGTTTGACTAGCGGGGATCGGAACGAGCAGTTCTTC. Translation gives CASSLTSGDRNEQFF. V and J are TRBV6-6 and TRBJ2-1; TRBD2 matches 11 bases. The CDR3 runs 15 residues. The germline CDR1 and CDR2 sequences are MNHNY and SVGAGI (reference sequence). The trim removed 4 bases at V and 10 bases at J, leaving 9 bases unmatched.

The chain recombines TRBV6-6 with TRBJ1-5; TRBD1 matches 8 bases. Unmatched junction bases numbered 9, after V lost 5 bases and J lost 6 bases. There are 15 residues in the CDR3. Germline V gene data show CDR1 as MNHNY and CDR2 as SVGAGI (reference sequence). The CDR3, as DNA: TGTGCCAGCAGTACCGGACAGGGCGCTCTTCAGCCCCAGCATTTT. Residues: CASSTGQGALQPQHF.

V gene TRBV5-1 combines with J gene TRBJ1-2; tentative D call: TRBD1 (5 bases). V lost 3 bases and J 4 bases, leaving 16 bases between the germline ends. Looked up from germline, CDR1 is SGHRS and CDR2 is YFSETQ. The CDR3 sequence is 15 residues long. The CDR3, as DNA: TGCGCCAGCAGCTCCCCTGGGGCAGCACCCTATGGCTACACCTTC. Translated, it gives CASSSPGAAPYGYTF.

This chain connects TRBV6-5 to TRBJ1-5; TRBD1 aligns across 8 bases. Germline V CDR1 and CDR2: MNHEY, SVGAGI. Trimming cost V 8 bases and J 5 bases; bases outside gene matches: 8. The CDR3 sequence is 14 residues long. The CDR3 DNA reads TGTGCCAGCGGCCGACAGGGGCGAGATCAGCCCCAGCATTTT. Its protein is CASGRQGRDQPQHF.

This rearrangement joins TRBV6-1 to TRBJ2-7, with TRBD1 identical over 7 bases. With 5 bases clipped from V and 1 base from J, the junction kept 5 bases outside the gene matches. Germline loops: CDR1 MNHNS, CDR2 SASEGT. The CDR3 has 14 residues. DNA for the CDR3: TGTGCCAGCAGTTCGACAGGGCCTTCCTACGAGCAGTACTTC. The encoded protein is CASSSTGPSYEQYF.

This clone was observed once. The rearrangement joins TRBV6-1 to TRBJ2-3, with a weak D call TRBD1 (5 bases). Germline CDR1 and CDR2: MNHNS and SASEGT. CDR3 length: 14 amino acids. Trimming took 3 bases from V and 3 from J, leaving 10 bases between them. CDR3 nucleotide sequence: TGTGCCAGCAGTGACAAGGGGCGTACAGATACGCAGTATTTT. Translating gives CASSDKGRTDTQYF.

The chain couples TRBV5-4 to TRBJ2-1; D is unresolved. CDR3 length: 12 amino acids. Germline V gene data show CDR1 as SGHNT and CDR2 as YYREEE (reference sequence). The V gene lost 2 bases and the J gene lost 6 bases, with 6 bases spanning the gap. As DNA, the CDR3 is TGTGCCAGCAGCTTAAATAGCAATGAGCAGTTCTTC. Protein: CASSLNSNEQFF.

The CDR3 loop reads CASSLQVPGNTIYF. CDR3 DNA: TGTGCCAGCAGCCTCCAGGTACCTGGAAACACCATATATTTT. V and J are TRBV2 and TRBJ1-3, with D uncertain. Trimming pared 6 bases from V and 2 bases from J, leaving 11 bases between. This CDR3 contains 14 residues. Germline CDR1 reads SNHLY; CDR2 reads FYNNEI.